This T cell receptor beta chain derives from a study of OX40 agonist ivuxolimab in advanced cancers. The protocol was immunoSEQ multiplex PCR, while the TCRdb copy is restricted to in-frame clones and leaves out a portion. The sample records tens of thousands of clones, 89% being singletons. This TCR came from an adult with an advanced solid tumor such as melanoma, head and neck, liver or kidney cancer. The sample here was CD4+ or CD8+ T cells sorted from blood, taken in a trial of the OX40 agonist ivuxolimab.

The CDR3 nucleotides read TGTGCCAGCAGCGTAGGGCCTAGCGAGTACAATGAGCAGTTCTTC. It yields the protein CASSVGPSEYNEQFF. The V call is TRBV9, the J call TRBJ2-1, with D possibly being TRBD2 (6 bases). CDR1 is SGDLS and CDR2 is YYNGEE in the germline V gene. V lost 0 bases to trimming and J lost 4 bases, with 11 bases between them. This CDR3 contains 15 residues.